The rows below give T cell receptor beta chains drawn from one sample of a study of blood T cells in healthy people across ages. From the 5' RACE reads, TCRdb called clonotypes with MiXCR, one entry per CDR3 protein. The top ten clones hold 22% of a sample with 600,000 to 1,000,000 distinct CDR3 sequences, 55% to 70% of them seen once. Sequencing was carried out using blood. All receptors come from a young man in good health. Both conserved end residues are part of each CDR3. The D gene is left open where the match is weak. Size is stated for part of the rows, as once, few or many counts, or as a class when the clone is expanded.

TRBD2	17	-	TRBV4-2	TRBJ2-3	TGTGCCAGCAGCCAAAGACTAGCGGGGGGGAACACAGATACGCAGTATTTT	CASSQRLAGGNTDTQYF
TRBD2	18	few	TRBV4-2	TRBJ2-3	TGTGCCAGCAGCCAAGAACTCCAGGTTGGAGCGGGAGATGATACGCAGTATTTT	CASSQELQVGAGDDTQYF
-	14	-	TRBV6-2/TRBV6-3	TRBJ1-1	TGTGCCAGCAGTTACCTCCGGGCGAACACTGAAGCTTTCTTT	CASSYLRANTEAFF
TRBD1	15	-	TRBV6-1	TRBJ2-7	TGTGCCAGCAGAACCGAAGGGACAGGGGGCGGCGAGCAGTACTTC	CASRTEGTGGGEQYF
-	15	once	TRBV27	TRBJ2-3	TGTGCCATTAGGGGGGGAAGGGGCCGGAGAGATACGCAGTATTTT	CAIRGGRGRRDTQYF
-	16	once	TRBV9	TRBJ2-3	TGTGCCAGCAGCGTAGTTACAGCAGCTAGCACAGATACGCAGTATTTT	CASSVVTAASTDTQYF
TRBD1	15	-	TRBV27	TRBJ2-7	TGTGCCAGCAGGCCCGGGACAGAGCCCTCCTACGAGCAGTACTTC	CASRPGTEPSYEQYF
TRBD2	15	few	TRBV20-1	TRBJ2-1	TGCAGTGCTAGGAGGTATGCTAGCGGAGACAATGAGCAGTTCTTC	CSARRYASGDNEQFF
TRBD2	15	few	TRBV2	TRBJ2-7	TGTGCCAGCACGGAGACTAGCGGGGCCGTCTACGAGCAGTACTTC	CASTETSGAVYEQYF
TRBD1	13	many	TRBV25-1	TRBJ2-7	TGTGCCAGCTCCGGGACAGGGTCCTACGAGCAGTACTTC	CASSGTGSYEQYF
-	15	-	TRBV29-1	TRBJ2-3	TGCAGCGTTTCGGATCGAGGGAGTATAACAGATACGCAGTATTTT	CSVSDRGSITDTQYF
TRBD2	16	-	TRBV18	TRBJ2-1	TGTGCCAGCTCACCATATGCGGGAGGGCCTTCCTATGAGCAGTTCTTC	CASSPYAGGPSYEQFF
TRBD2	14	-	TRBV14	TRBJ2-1	TGTGCCAGCAGCCAACTAGCGGGAGTTCGGGAGCAGTTCTTC	CASSQLAGVREQFF
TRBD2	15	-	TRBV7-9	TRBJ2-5	TGTGCCAGCAGCTTAGAAATGGGACTACAAGAGACCCAGTACTTC	CASSLEMGLQETQYF
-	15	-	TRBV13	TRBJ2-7	TGTGCCAGCAGCGACCGACGGGGATCTTCCTACGAGCAGTACTTC	CASSDRRGSSYEQYF
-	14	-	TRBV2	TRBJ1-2	TGTGCCAGCAGTGAACTGAGGGGGAGCTATGGCTACACCTTC	CASSELRGSYGYTF
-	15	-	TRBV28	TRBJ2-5	TGTGCCAGCAGTCAAGTGGGGGGGCGGGAAGAGACCCAGTACTTC	CASSQVGGREETQYF
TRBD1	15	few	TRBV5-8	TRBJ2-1	TGTGCCAGCAGCGCCGGGACAGGGACCTACAATGAGCAGTTCTTC	CASSAGTGTYNEQFF
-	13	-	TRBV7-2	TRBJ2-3	TGTGCCAGCAGCCCCAGGCGGGGGCATACGCAGTATTTT	CASSPRRGHTQYF
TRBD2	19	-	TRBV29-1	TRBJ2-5	TGCAGCGTTGTGGGGGTCTTGGGTAGGAGCGGGAGCCTCCGAGAGACCCAGTACTTC	CSVVGVLGRSGSLRETQYF
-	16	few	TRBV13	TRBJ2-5	TGTGCCAGCAGCTACCTGACAGGCCCCTCTCGGGGGACCCAGTACTTC	CASSYLTGPSRGTQYF
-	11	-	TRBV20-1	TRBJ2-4	TGCAGTGCTCTCAAACGTACCATTCAGTACTTC	CSALKRTIQYF
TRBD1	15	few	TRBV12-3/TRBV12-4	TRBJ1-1	TGTGCCAGCAGTGGGACAGCCGGGGAGAACACTGAAGCTTTCTTT	CASSGTAGENTEAFF
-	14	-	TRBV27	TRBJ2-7	TGTGCCAGCAGCTACGGGACGCCCTGGACGGAGCAGTACTTC	CASSYGTPWTEQYF
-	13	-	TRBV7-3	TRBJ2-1	TGTGCCAGCAGCTTCACCCCCTCCAATGAGCAGTTCTTC	CASSFTPSNEQFF
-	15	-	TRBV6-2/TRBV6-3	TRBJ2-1	TGTGCCAGCAGTATGGACAGCCAGCCCCACAATGAGCAGTTCTTC	CASSMDSQPHNEQFF
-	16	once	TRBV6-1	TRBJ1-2	TGTGCCAGCAGTGGAGCGCGGAATGACAAGGGCTATGGCTACACCTTC	CASSGARNDKGYGYTF
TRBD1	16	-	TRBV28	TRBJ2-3	TGTGCCAGCAGTCATCCACAGGGGGCGGCCCCAGATACGCAGTATTTT	CASSHPQGAAPDTQYF
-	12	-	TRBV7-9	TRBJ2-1	TGTGCCAGCAGCTTAGAGGGTTTGGAGCAGTTCTTC	CASSLEGLEQFF
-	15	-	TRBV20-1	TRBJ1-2	TGCAGTGCCGTCGACCACCGGGACTACGGCTATGGCTACACCTTC	CSAVDHRDYGYGYTF
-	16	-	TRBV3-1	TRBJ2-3	TGTGCCAGCAGCCAATTTAGGACTCCGGTAGCAGATACGCAGTATTTT	CASSQFRTPVADTQYF
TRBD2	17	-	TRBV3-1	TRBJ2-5	TGTGCCAGCAGCCAAGAGCGAGGGCGGGGGGTCCGAGAGACCCAGTACTTC	CASSQERGRGVRETQYF
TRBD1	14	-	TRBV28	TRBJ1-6	TGTGCCAGCAGTTCCGGGACAGGGGGATCACCCCTCCACTTT	CASSSGTGGSPLHF
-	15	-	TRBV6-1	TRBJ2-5	TGTGCCAGCAGTGCCATCAACCCGTACCAAGAGACCCAGTACTTC	CASSAINPYQETQYF
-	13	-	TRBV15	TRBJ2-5	TGTGCCACCAGCAGAGATACCTTAGGGACCCAGTACTTC	CATSRDTLGTQYF
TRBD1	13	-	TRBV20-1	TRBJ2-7	TGCAGTTCCTCCGGGACAGGGATATACGAGCAGTACTTC	CSSSGTGIYEQYF
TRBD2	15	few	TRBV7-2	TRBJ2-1	TGTGCCAGCAGCGACCCGGGACTAGCGGGCAATGAGCAGTTCTTC	CASSDPGLAGNEQFF
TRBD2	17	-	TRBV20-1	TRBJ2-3	TGCAGTGCTAGGATGCGGGGGGGAACCTCTAGCACAGATACGCAGTATTTT	CSARMRGGTSSTDTQYF
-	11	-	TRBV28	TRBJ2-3	TGTGCCAGCAGGGCGTCAGATACGCAGTATTTT	CASRASDTQYF
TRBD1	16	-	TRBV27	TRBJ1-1	TGTGCCAGCAGTTTAGTCCAGGGGGTCGGTAACACTGAAGCTTTCTTT	CASSLVQGVGNTEAFF
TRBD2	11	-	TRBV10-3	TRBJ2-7	TGTGCCAGTGGGCCGGGGGGCGAGCAGTACTTC	CASGPGGEQYF
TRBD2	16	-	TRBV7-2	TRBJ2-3	TGTGCCAGCAGCCCAGATAGCGGGCTTAGCACAGATACGCAGTATTTT	CASSPDSGLSTDTQYF
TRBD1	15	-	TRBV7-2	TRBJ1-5	TGTGCCAGCAGCCCATATGACAGGGATGATCAGCCCCAGCATTTT	CASSPYDRDDQPQHF
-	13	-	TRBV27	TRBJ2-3	TGTGCCAGCAGTTGGGACTGGCAAAGTACGCAGTATTTT	CASSWDWQSTQYF
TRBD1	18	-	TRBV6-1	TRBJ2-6	TGTGCCAGCAGAGCCGGGACAGGGTGGAAATCTGGGGCCAACGTCCTGACTTTC	CASRAGTGWKSGANVLTF
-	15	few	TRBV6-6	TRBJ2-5	TGTGCCAGCAGATACTTATCAGACAGGCAAGAGACCCAGTACTTC	CASRYLSDRQETQYF
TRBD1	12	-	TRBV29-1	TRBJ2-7	TGCAGCGTTGGACAGGGAAACTACGAGCAGTACTTC	CSVGQGNYEQYF
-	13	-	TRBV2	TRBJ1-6	TGTGCCAGCATAACCGGGTACCTTTCACCCCTCCACTTT	CASITGYLSPLHF